This TCR beta chain came from a study of blood T cell repertoires in COVID-19. Study summary: The cDNA or gDNA used as material had been derived from T cells, B-cell-depleted T cells, or PBMCs.

TCRdb's copy holds only in-frame clones and misses some; the assay was immunoSEQ multiplex PCR. Of about 300,000 clones in the sample, about 85% were seen once. Per germline, CDR1 MNHEY and CDR2 SMNVEV (reference sequence). The CDR3 covers 13 residues. With 1 base removed from V and 5 bases from J, the gap between germline ends came to 9 bases. The source material was peripheral blood. This receptor was obtained from a man younger than 35 with active or convalescent COVID-19. The V gene is TRBV27, the J gene TRBJ2-7; maybe TRBD2 (6 bases). CDR3 nucleotide sequence: TGTGCCAGCAGTTTATTTGGGGGGAACGAGCAGTACTTC. Its translation is CASSLFGGNEQYF.